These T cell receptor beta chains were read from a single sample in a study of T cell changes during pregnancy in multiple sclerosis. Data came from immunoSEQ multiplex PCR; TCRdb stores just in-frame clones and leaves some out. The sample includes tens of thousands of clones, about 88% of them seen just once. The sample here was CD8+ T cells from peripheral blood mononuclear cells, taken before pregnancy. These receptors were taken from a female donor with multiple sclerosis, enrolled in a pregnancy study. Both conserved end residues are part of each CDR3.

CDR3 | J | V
CAWSVQGHYNEQFF | TRBJ2-1 | TRBV30
CASSPDSGDPYEQYF | TRBJ2-7 | TRBV18
CASSLLTSGDEQYF | TRBJ2-7 | TRBV7-8
CASSLEEGPPLDEQYF | TRBJ2-7 | TRBV5-5
CASSLRQYGYEQYF | . | TRBV4-1
CASSQDRGNYEQYF | TRBJ2-7 | TRBV4-1
CAITPAGGAGEQFF | TRBJ2-1 | TRBV10-3
CASSAGRVDRRYGYTF | TRBJ1-2 | TRBV9
CASSMGGYEQYF | TRBJ2-7 | TRBV19
CASREVSTDTQYF | TRBJ2-3 | TRBV4-2
CASSAGQGANYEQYF | TRBJ2-7 | TRBV9
CASSEGRTYEQYF | TRBJ2-7 | TRBV6-1
CASRDSTNGDTGELFF | TRBJ2-2 | TRBV4-1
CASSMVSGVEQFF | TRBJ2-1 | TRBV19
CATSRLPNTEAFF | TRBJ1-1 | TRBV15
CASSLEQGADTQYF | TRBJ2-3 | TRBV7-6
CASSYQGTTYGYTF | TRBJ1-2 | TRBV19
CASSPGIAKAEAFF | TRBJ1-1 | TRBV5-4
CASSIGRTSYEQYF | TRBJ2-7 | TRBV19